Listed here is a single TCR beta chain. Its antigen is still unknown. This entry belongs to a study of T cell responses to AZD1222 COVID-19 vaccine. The method was immunoSEQ multiplex PCR; TCRdb's version includes in-frame clones alone and lacks a portion of them. This sample has approximately 60,000 clones, with 84% found just once. Study conclusions and caveats: Donors were chiefly white British, with a greater number of females, and clonal diversity was perhaps underestimated.

This CDR3 region has 14 residues. The sequence was obtained from an adult in good health. The chain employs TRBV12-1 and TRBJ1-1; the table's TRBD1 call for D was not verified on the DNA. TRBV12-1 is a listed pseudogene. This sample comprised peripheral blood, obtained on day 0 of AZD1222 vaccination. The chain's CDR3 is CASSFPGIDTEAFF. The CDR3 nucleotides read TGTGCCAGCAGCTTTCCAGGGATCGACACTGAAGCTTTCTTT.